Described below is a single T cell receptor beta chain sequence and its context. Its antigen is unidentified. The entry originates in a study of cytomegalovirus exposure and HLA in healthy donors. Regarding the study as a whole: Reports indicate that TCR beta sequences accurately predicted the HLA-A and HLA-B alleles of most subjects.

13 Jbeta primers and 60 Vbeta primers were used for the PCR. Data came from immunoSEQ multiplex PCR; TCRdb stores just in-frame clones and leaves some out. This sample carries about 89,000 clones, about 74% of them seen once, and the ten largest clones take about 1.7%. What was sequenced was PBMCs. The TCR sequence derives from a male donor in good health and CMV-seronegative.

The chain's CDR3 is CASSNGLAGSYEQYF. In nucleotides, the CDR3 is TGTGCCAGCAGCAATGGACTAGCGGGGAGCTACGAGCAGTACTTC. The V gene is TRBV4-2, the J gene TRBJ2-7, with TRBD2 matching 12 bases. The trim removed 5 bases at V and 3 bases at J, leaving 5 bases unmatched. This CDR3 has 15 amino acids. Germline lookup yields CDR1 LGHNA and CDR2 YNFKEQ.